These 32 T cell receptor beta chains came from one sample sequenced in a study of vaccination effects on CD4 cells after COVID-19. No cognate antigen is known for these TCRs. Before any sequencing was done, the ViraFEST assay used viral peptide pools to expand antigen-specific CD4+ T cells. It was after more than nine days of culture that CD4+ T cells were isolated. As their vaccination, participants received two doses of either BNT162b2 or mRNA-1273. Clones were sequenced by immunoSEQ multiplex PCR, and TCRdb holds only the in-frame ones, with some missing. The sample has some 30,000 clones; roughly 78% are singletons. The specimen was CD4+ T cells from PBMCs cultured with HCoV-NL63 spike peptides, collected after COVID-19 vaccination. Source of these receptors: a human donor who received a COVID-19 vaccine. Some clones in this sample may be carry-over from other donors' samples.

The J gene is TRBJ2-3, the V gene TRBV12-5; possibly TRBD2 for D (6 bases). Deletions cut 1 base from V and 6 bases from J, with 11 bases between. Germline V gene lookup returns CDR1 LGHNT and CDR2 FRNRAP. CDR3 length: 14 amino acids. The CDR3, as DNA: TGTGCTAGTGGTTTGGCCTTAGCGGATGATACGCAGTATTTT. This encodes CASGLALADDTQYF.

The chain joins TRBV6-5 to TRBJ2-5, with a tentative D call TRBD1 (6 bases). The CDR3 runs 12 residues. CDR1 is MNHEY, CDR2 SVGAGI, per germline. Trimming shortened V by 9 bases and J by 1 base, and 9 bases separated the two germline ends. CDR3 DNA: TGTGCCAGTCTGGACAGCCAAGAGACCCAGTACTTC. It specifies CASLDSQETQYF.

Points on this clone: The same CDR3 is also encoded by other DNA sequences in this sample. This chain connects TRBV18 to TRBJ1-1, with D uncertain. This CDR3 region has 13 residues. The germline V and J ends were trimmed by 1 base and 2 bases, with 5 bases remaining between them. CDR1 is KGHSH and CDR2 is LQKENI in the germline V gene. CDR3 DNA: TGTGCCAGCTCACCACAGGGTAACACTGAAGCTTTCTTT. Translation gives CASSPQGNTEAFF.

V gene TRBV19 combines with J gene TRBJ1-2; D perhaps matches TRBD1 (5 bases). The CDR3 runs to 16 residues. Trimming removed 6 bases at V and 4 bases at J, with 21 bases between. Germline CDR1 reads LNHDA; CDR2 reads SQIVND (reference sequence). CDR3 region: CASSGYGTSDSYGYTF. The CDR3, as DNA: TGTGCCAGTAGCGGGTACGGGACGAGCGATTCCTATGGCTACACCTTC.

The chain has TRBV9 and TRBJ2-2; 11 nucleotides line up with TRBD2. Trimming at V came to 3 bases and at J to 5 bases, leaving 12 bases not matched to a gene. This CDR3 is 18 amino acids long. Germline V gene sequence: CDR1 SGDLS, CDR2 YYNGEE. The CDR3 DNA reads TGTGCCAGCAGCGCTCCCGGAACTAGCGGGGGTCGGACCGGGGAGCTGTTTTTT. Amino acid sequence: CASSAPGTSGGRTGELFF.

This clone was seen a single time. This chain joins TRBV27 and TRBJ1-4, with unresolved D. Deletions cut 5 bases from V and 8 bases from J, with 18 bases between. Germline lookup yields CDR1 MNHEY and CDR2 SMNVEV (reference sequence). This CDR3 is built from 15 residues. DNA for the CDR3: TGTGCCAGCAGTATGGCGTTGGCAACGCGGGAAAAACTGTTTTTT. It codes for CASSMALATREKLFF.

Concerning this clone itself: An end of the junction differs from the germline gene, which may be a read error. This chain uses TRBV13 with TRBJ2-3; 7 bases fit TRBD1. This CDR3 has 14 residues. CDR1 and CDR2 (germline): PRHDT, FYEKMQ (reference sequence). The CDR3: CASRLGGGTDTQYF. The CDR3 nucleotides read TGTGCCAGCAGGTTAGGGGGCGGCACAGATACGCAGTATTTT.

The chain carries TRBV18 and TRBJ1-5, with a possible D match to TRBD1 (6 bases). Trimming removed 5 bases at V and 3 bases at J, with 11 bases between. Germline-derived CDR1 and CDR2 are KGHSH and LQKENI. The CDR3 consists of 14 residues. CDR3 DNA sequence: TGTGCCAGCTCAGGACAGAGAGACAATCAGCCCCAGCATTTT. It codes for CASSGQRDNQPQHF.

The chain links TRBV7-2 to TRBJ1-2; 7 bases are shared with TRBD1. Germline V gives CDR1 SGHTA, CDR2 FQGNSA. The CDR3 has 19 amino acids. After removal of 5 bases from V and 4 bases from J, the junction contained 22 bases not matched to a gene. Written as DNA, the CDR3 is TGTGCCAGCAGCATCGCATCGACAGGGTACGCAACACTCCTCTATGGCTACACCTTC. Amino acid sequence: CASSIASTGYATLLYGYTF.

About this clone itself: The same CDR3 can be traced to other DNA sequences in this sample. CDR3 residues: CASSSGQGSYGYTF. The CDR3 coding sequence is TGTGCCAGCAGCTCTGGACAGGGATCCTATGGCTACACCTTC. This rearrangement joins TRBV7-2 to TRBJ1-2; TRBD1 agrees at 8 bases. The CDR3 length is 14 residues. Unmatched junction bases numbered 5, after V lost 4 bases and J lost 4 bases. Germline assignment: CDR1 SGHTA and CDR2 FQGNSA.

The chain carries TRBV19 and TRBJ2-1; perhaps TRBD1 as D (6 bases). V lost 7 bases and J 9 bases, leaving 10 bases between the germline ends. This CDR3 is 11 amino acids long. CDR1 is LNHDA and CDR2 is SQIVND in the germline V gene (reference sequence). The CDR3 DNA is TGTGCCAGTAATCAGGGGATTGAGCAGTTCTTC. Amino acids: CASNQGIEQFF.

The chain has TRBV5-1 and TRBJ2-3; 8 positions agree with TRBD2. The CDR3 is 15 amino acids. Germline V gene lookup returns CDR1 SGHRS and CDR2 YFSETQ. V gave up 1 base and J gave up 6 bases; unmatched junction bases: 7. CDR3 nucleotide sequence: TGCGCCAGCAGCTTGAGCGGGGGCCCCGCGGATACGCAGTATTTT. Its translation is CASSLSGGPADTQYF.

The chain links TRBV5-1 to TRBJ1-1; D is unresolved. Between the trimmed V and J ends, which lost 3 bases and 4 bases, there was a span of 10 bases. CDR3 length: 13 residues. Germline CDR1 reads SGHRS; CDR2 reads YFSETQ. CDR3 region: CASSSVGSTEAFF. DNA for the CDR3: TGCGCCAGCAGCTCGGTGGGATCCACTGAAGCTTTCTTT.

This chain uses TRBV2 with TRBJ2-3; D is possibly TRBD2 (6 bases). V shed 9 bases and J shed 2 bases, with 9 bases lying between them. CDR1 is SNHLY and CDR2 is FYNNEI in the germline V gene. The CDR3 loop spans 12 amino acids. The DNA for the CDR3 is TGTGCCAGGGGACTCTTCACAGATACGCAGTATTTT. Translating gives CARGLFTDTQYF.

This clone was found a few times. V is TRBV5-4 and J is TRBJ2-7, with 10 bases lining up with TRBD1. Germline CDR1 reads SGHNT; CDR2 reads YYREEE (reference sequence). After removal of 3 bases from V and 3 bases from J, the junction contained 6 bases not matched to a gene. CDR3 length: 15 amino acids. Here the CDR3 reads CASSSWTGGNYEQYV. CDR3 nucleotide sequence: TGTGCCAGCAGCTCTTGGACAGGGGGTAACTACGAGCAGTACGTC.

The rearrangement uses TRBV2 and TRBJ2-7; the D gene is possibly TRBD2 (5 bases). Deletions cut 6 bases from V and 2 bases from J, with 5 bases between. The CDR3 totals 11 residues. The germline gives CDR1 SNHLY, CDR2 FYNNEI. CDR3 nucleotides: TGTGCCAGCAGGGGAGCCTACGAGCAGTACGTC. Translating gives CASRGAYEQYV.

V is TRBV2 and J is TRBJ1-3, with TRBD1 identical over 10 bases. The CDR3 is 15 amino acids. J gave up 3 bases and V 6 bases, and 5 bases lay outside the gene matches. Germline values: CDR1 SNHLY, CDR2 FYNNEI. CDR3 protein: CASSEDRGFGNTIYF. The CDR3 DNA reads TGTGCCAGCAGCGAGGACAGGGGGTTTGGAAACACCATATATTTT.

The gene calls are TRBV19 and TRBJ1-1, with 9 bases aligning to TRBD1. Germline loops: CDR1 LNHDA, CDR2 SQIVND (reference sequence). Trimming cost V 4 bases and J 6 bases; bases outside gene matches: 6. This CDR3 has 14 residues. CDR3 in amino acids: CASSRGQGTAEAFF. Written as DNA, the CDR3 is TGTGCCAGTAGTAGGGGACAGGGTACTGCTGAAGCTTTCTTT.

The chain joins TRBV2 to TRBJ2-2, with TRBD1 matching 7 bases. J was trimmed by 7 bases and V by 3 bases; bases with no gene match: 5. This CDR3 comprises 14 residues. The germline V gene has CDR1 SNHLY and CDR2 FYNNEI. CDR3 region: CASSDVRGYGELFF. DNA of the CDR3: TGTGCCAGCAGTGACGTCAGGGGGTACGGGGAGCTGTTTTTT.

The gene calls are TRBV25-1 and TRBJ1-3; D gene unclear. Germline assignment: CDR1 MGHDK and CDR2 SYGVNS. V was pared by 1 base and J by 2 bases, with 9 bases between. The CDR3 sequence is 15 residues long. The CDR3 nucleotides read TGTGCCAGCAGTGAATCTGGCACTACTGGAAACACCATATATTTT. Encoded protein: CASSESGTTGNTIYF.

The rearrangement links TRBV9 to TRBJ1-1; 7 bases fit TRBD1. The junction had 3 bases not matched to a gene; V was cut back by 0 bases and J by 7 bases. The CDR3 is 13 residues long. CDR1 and CDR2 (germline): SGDLS, YYNGEE. CDR3 sequence reads: CASSVEGQSEAFF. CDR3 sequence (DNA): TGTGCCAGCAGCGTAGAGGGACAGAGTGAAGCTTTCTTT.

V is TRBV19 and J is TRBJ2-1; the D gene is possibly TRBD1 (5 bases). V lost 5 bases, J lost 5 bases, and 13 bases lay in between. The CDR3 has 14 amino acids. Germline V CDR1 and CDR2: LNHDA, SQIVND (reference sequence). CDR3 DNA: TGTGCCAGTAGTTACGTAAGACAGAACAATGAGCAGTTCTTC. Encoded protein: CASSYVRQNNEQFF. The entire variable domain, with the rest obtained from reference TRBV19 and TRBJ2-1, is as follows: DGGITQSPKYLFRKEGQNVTLSCEQNLNHDAMYWYRQDPGQGLRLIYYSQIVNDFQKGDIAEGYSVSREKKESFPLTVTSAQKNPTAFYLCASSYVRQNNEQFFGPGTRLTVL.

The rearrangement uses TRBV7-2 and TRBJ1-4, with D unresolved. The CDR3 has 16 amino acids. From germline, CDR1 is SGHTA and CDR2 FQGNSA. The germline V and J ends were trimmed by 1 base and 8 bases, with 17 bases remaining between them. CDR3 in DNA: TGTGCCAGCAGCTTAGACAGTGGAAGTAAATTGGAAAAACTGTTTTTT. The encoded protein is CASSLDSGSKLEKLFF.

V gene TRBV5-1 combines with J gene TRBJ2-5, with TRBD2 matching over 12 bases. With 4 bases clipped from V and 5 bases from J, the junction kept 6 bases outside the gene matches. Germline V gene lookup returns CDR1 SGHRS and CDR2 YFSETQ. The CDR3 spans 15 residues. For the CDR3, the DNA is TGCGCCAGCAGCGGGCTAGCGGGGGGGCTGGAGACCCAGTACTTC. Residues: CASSGLAGGLETQYF. The full variable domain, in which reference TRBV5-1 and TRBJ2-5 provide the parts outside the CDR3, is KAGVTQTPRYLIKTRGQQVTLSCSPISGHRSVSWYQQTPGQGLQFLFEYFSETQRNKGNFPGRFSGRQFSNSRSEMNVSTLELGDSALYLCASSGLAGGLETQYFGPGTRLLVL.

The chain links TRBV19 to TRBJ1-5; TRBD1 agrees at 11 bases. Germline V gives CDR1 LNHDA, CDR2 SQIVND (reference sequence). The CDR3 consists of 20 residues. Germline trimming cut 2 bases from V and 1 base from J; bases unmatched to any gene: 13. Here the CDR3 DNA reads TGTGCCAGTAGTATATACGGGTGGACAGGGGGCGGGGACAGCAATCAGCCCCAGCATTTT. Its translation: CASSIYGWTGGGDSNQPQHF. The variable domain in full, with the rest retrieved from reference TRBV19 and TRBJ1-5, is DGGITQSPKYLFRKEGQNVTLSCEQNLNHDAMYWYRQDPGQGLRLIYYSQIVNDFQKGDIAEGYSVSREKKESFPLTVTSAQKNPTAFYLCASSIYGWTGGGDSNQPQHFGDGTRLSIL.

The chain links TRBV2 to TRBJ2-1; 11 bases match TRBD2. The CDR3 extends over 14 amino acids. Trimming took 10 bases from V and 4 from J; bases not matched to a gene: 6. Germline V gene lookup returns CDR1 SNHLY and CDR2 FYNNEI. This CDR3 is CAIIAGGEYNEQFF. The CDR3 DNA reads as TGTGCCATCATAGCGGGGGGGGAATACAATGAGCAGTTCTTC.

The gene calls are TRBV14 and TRBJ2-7; D perhaps matches TRBD1 (5 bases). Trimming removed 3 bases from V and 6 bases from J, with 21 bases in between. The CDR3 consists of 16 residues. Germline values: CDR1 SGHDN, CDR2 FVKESK. CDR3 region: CASSQLGVTPKVEQYV. CDR3 DNA sequence: TGTGCCAGCAGCCAGCTAGGGGTGACCCCGAAGGTCGAGCAGTACGTC.

The rearrangement links TRBV10-2 to TRBJ1-2; TRBD1 agrees at 10 bases. Germline lookup yields CDR1 WSHSY and CDR2 SAAADI. The CDR3 runs to 17 residues. Unmatched junction bases numbered 8, after V lost 2 bases and J lost 2 bases. CDR3: CASSEGGTGDINYGYTF. CDR3 bases: TGCGCCAGCAGTGAGGGGGGGACAGGGGACATAAACTATGGCTACACCTTC.

The chain uses TRBV9 and TRBJ2-1; TRBD2 aligns across 8 bases. The CDR3 loop spans 18 amino acids. CDR1 and CDR2 (germline): SGDLS, YYNGEE. The J segment lost 4 bases and the V segment lost 0 bases, leaving 12 bases of the junction unmatched. CDR3 in amino acids: CASSVEGGLAGGYNEQFF. The CDR3 DNA reads as TGTGCCAGCAGCGTAGAGGGGGGCCTAGCGGGCGGTTACAATGAGCAGTTCTTC.

This rearrangement joins TRBV6-5 to TRBJ1-1; TRBD1 agrees at 8 bases. This CDR3 is 14 amino acids long. V trimming: 6 bases; J trimming: 1 base; junction bases outside the gene matches: 4. CDR1 is MNHEY and CDR2 is SVGAGI in the germline V gene. CDR3 sequence: CASRVTGANTEAFF. CDR3 sequence (DNA): TGTGCCAGCAGGGTGACAGGGGCGAACACTGAAGCTTTCTTT.

This rearrangement joins TRBV11-3 to TRBJ2-3; D unclear. The CDR3 has 15 amino acids. V lost 2 bases to trimming and J lost 6 bases, with 15 bases between them. Germline CDR1 is SGHNT and CDR2 is YENEEA. CDR3: CASSLHGLMRDTQYF. The CDR3 DNA sequence: TGTGCCAGCAGCTTACACGGCCTCATGAGGGATACGCAGTATTTT.

The rearrangement links TRBV11-3 to TRBJ2-1; D is unclear. The CDR3 totals 13 residues. Between the trimmed V and J ends, which lost 5 bases and 9 bases, there was a span of 14 bases. The germline CDR1 and CDR2 sequences are SGHNT and YENEEA. The CDR3 bases are TGTGCCAGCAGCCGAATCCCGGTTTCTGAGCAGTTCTTC. Encoded protein: CASSRIPVSEQFF.